Reported below is one T cell receptor beta chain. What it binds is not known. Sequencing used immunoSEQ multiplex PCR; TCRdb keeps in-frame clones, though not all of them. This table has tens of thousands of clones, around 87% appearing once. This sample is drawn from a study of T cell responses to AZD1222 COVID-19 vaccine. At the level of the study: The study pooled second doses at about 4 or about 12 weeks.

Findings and caveats of the study: Vaccine-associated CD4 TCRs ranged over spike, dominating at 160-218 and 743-854. Repertoires were sampled only after the peak T cell response. Variant regions that are unmutated are reportedly the target of nearly half of spike-specific TCRs.

The source material was peripheral blood, sampled on day 0 of AZD1222 vaccination. This sequence originates from an adult in good health.

The CDR3 region is CAWSTSYEQYF. The CDR3 DNA is TGTGCCTGGAGCACCTCCTACGAGCAGTACTTC. The chain recombines TRBV30 with TRBJ2-7; D is uncertain. V lost 3 bases to trimming and J lost 0 bases, with 3 bases between them. Germline V CDR1 and CDR2: GTSNPN, SVGIG (reference sequence). This CDR3 contains 11 residues.